The clone carrying this TCR beta chain showed up just a few times. Its antigen is unidentified. This entry belongs to a study of beta chain features in type 1 diabetes. Turning to the study itself: All of the samples together had more than 95 million sorted cells examined. Findings of the study overall: In patients and controls equally, PCR might favor templates that are shorter. Type 1 diabetes patients had TCRB CDR3s that were shorter (moderately but significantly so) in all four CD4+ subsets.

The sequenced template was cDNA made from the entire isolated RNA. The read count averaged around 3.6 million across naive, central memory and regulatory T cell samples. The repertoire was sequenced with immunoSEQ multiplex PCR; TCRdb's copy has only in-frame clones and lacks some. The data hold 300,000 to 400,000 clones, with 10% to 15% observed a single time. After removal of 5 bases from V and 0 bases from J, the junction contained 6 bases not matched to a gene. This CDR3 region has 15 residues. Germline V gene sequence: CDR1 LGHNA, CDR2 YNFKEQ. Sequencing was done on a sample of naive CD4+ T cells from blood. The gene calls are TRBV4-2 and TRBJ1-1; 7 positions match TRBD1. The receptor was derived from a man between 18 and 29 years old in good health. The CDR3 is CASSGQAIMNTEAFF. CDR3 nucleotide sequence: TGTGCCAGCAGCGGACAGGCCATTATGAACACTGAAGCTTTCTTT.